A selection of T cell receptor beta chains follows, all from one sample in a study of T-cell reconstitution after alpha-beta-depleted transplantation in children. In TCRdb, the PCR reads were re-called with MiXCR into one record per CDR3 protein. The sample yields approximately 390,000 distinct CDR3 sequences, roughly 10% seen once. The source material was PBMCs from the stem cell graft donor, sampled from the stem cell graft. The receptors come from a human donor who donated a stem cell graft to a child with acute myeloid leukemia. The CDR3 runs from the conserved cysteine through the conserved F or W. Fields, in order: V gene, clone size, J gene, D gene, CDR3 protein, CDR3 DNA. D genes are given only for firm matches. A clone size is listed for some rows: how often the clone was seen (once, few, many), or a class if it is expanded.

V: TRBV10-3; size: NA; J: TRBJ2-5; D: NA; CDR3: CAISDPLTPKETQYF; DNA: TGTGCCATCAGTGATCCTCTGACCCCAAAAGAGACCCAGTACTTC
V: TRBV3-1; size: NA; J: TRBJ2-7; D: NA; CDR3: CASSPTPRAGGGEQYF; DNA: TGTGCCAGCAGCCCCACCCCCCGGGCAGGGGGAGGCGAGCAGTACTTC
V: TRBV5-1; size: few; J: TRBJ1-2; D: NA; CDR3: CASSRDGDYGYTF; DNA: TGCGCCAGCAGCCGGGACGGGGACTATGGCTACACCTTC
V: TRBV18; size: NA; J: TRBJ1-1; D: TRBD1; CDR3: CASSPPRQGGNTEAFF; DNA: TGTGCCAGCTCACCTCCTCGACAGGGGGGGAACACTGAAGCTTTCTTT
V: TRBV12-3/TRBV12-4; size: few; J: TRBJ2-1; D: TRBD2; CDR3: CASMELVTSGRGSYNEQFF; DNA: TGTGCCAGCATGGAATTGGTCACTAGCGGGAGGGGCTCCTACAATGAGCAGTTCTTC
V: TRBV6-1; size: few; J: TRBJ1-4; D: TRBD1; CDR3: CASSVDRDVEKLFF; DNA: TGTGCCAGCAGTGTCGACAGGGATGTTGAAAAACTGTTTTTT
V: TRBV6-5; size: many; J: TRBJ2-1; D: TRBD2; CDR3: CASSFGTSGRIDNEQFF; DNA: TGTGCCAGCAGTTTCGGGACTAGCGGGAGAATAGACAATGAGCAGTTCTTC
V: TRBV5-1; size: NA; J: TRBJ2-5; D: NA; CDR3: CASSRPPSRDQETQYF; DNA: TGCGCCAGCAGCCGCCCCCCTAGCCGAGACCAAGAGACCCAGTACTTC
V: TRBV12-3/TRBV12-4; size: many; J: TRBJ2-7; D: TRBD2; CDR3: CASSLKGTSGTSYEQYF; DNA: TGTGCCAGCAGTTTAAAGGGGACTAGCGGGACCTCCTACGAGCAGTACTTC
V: TRBV29-1; size: many; J: TRBJ2-3; D: TRBD2; CDR3: CSVVNSGRTDTQYF; DNA: TGCAGCGTCGTAAATAGCGGGAGAACCGATACGCAGTATTTT
V: TRBV29-1; size: few; J: TRBJ1-1; D: NA; CDR3: CSASTYTEAFF; DNA: TGCAGCGCGTCAACCTATACTGAAGCTTTCTTT
V: TRBV5-1; size: NA; J: TRBJ2-5; D: NA; CDR3: CASSLQGGMETQYF; DNA: TGCGCCAGCAGCTTACAGGGGGGGATGGAGACCCAGTACTTC